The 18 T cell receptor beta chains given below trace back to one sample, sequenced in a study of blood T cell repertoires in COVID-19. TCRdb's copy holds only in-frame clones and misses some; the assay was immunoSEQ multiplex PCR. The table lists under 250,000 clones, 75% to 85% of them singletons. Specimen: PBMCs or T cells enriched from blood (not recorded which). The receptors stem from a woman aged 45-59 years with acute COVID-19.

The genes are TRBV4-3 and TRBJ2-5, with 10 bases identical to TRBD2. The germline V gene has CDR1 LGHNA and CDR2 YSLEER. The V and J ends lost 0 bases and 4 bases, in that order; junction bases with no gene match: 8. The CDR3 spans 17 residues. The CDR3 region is CASSQEASGGPGETQYF. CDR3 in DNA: TGCGCCAGCAGCCAAGAGGCTAGCGGGGGTCCCGGAGAGACCCAGTACTTC.

For the CDR3, the DNA is TGCAGTGCTAGTATGCTAGCGGGGGGTAGGTTCTTC. The encoded protein is CSASMLAGGRFF. The genes are TRBV20-1 and TRBJ2-1; TRBD2 aligns across 11 bases. The CDR3 is 12 amino acids. Trimming removed 3 bases from V and 15 bases from J; junction bases left unmatched: 7. The germline V gene encodes CDR1 DFQATT and CDR2 SNEGSKA (reference sequence).

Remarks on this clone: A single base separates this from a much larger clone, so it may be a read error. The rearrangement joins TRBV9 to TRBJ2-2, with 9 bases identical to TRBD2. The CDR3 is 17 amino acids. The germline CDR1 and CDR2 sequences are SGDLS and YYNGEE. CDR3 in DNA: TGTCCCAGCCGCGTAGCGGCGGGGGGGCCTAGTTCCGGGGAGCTGTTTTTT. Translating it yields CPSRVAAGGPSSGELFF.

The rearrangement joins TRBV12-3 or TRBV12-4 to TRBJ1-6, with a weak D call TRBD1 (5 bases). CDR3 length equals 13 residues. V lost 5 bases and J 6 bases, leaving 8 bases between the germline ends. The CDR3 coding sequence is TGTGCCAGCAGTCTCCAGGGTAATTCACCCCTCCACTTT. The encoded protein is CASSLQGNSPLHF.

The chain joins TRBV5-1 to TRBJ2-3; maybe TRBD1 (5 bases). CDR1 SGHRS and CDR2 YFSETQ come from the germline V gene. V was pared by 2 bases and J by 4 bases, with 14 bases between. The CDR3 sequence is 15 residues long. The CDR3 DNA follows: TGCGCCAGCAGCTTCCAGGGTGGGCACGCAGATACGCAGTATTTT. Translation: CASSFQGGHADTQYF. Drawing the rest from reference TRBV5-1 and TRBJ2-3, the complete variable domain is KAGVTQTPRYLIKTRGQQVTLSCSPISGHRSVSWYQQTPGQGLQFLFEYFSETQRNKGNFPGRFSGRQFSNSRSEMNVSTLELGDSALYLCASSFQGGHADTQYFGPGTRLTVL.

The CDR3 DNA sequence: TGTGCCAGCAATCCCTCCGGGGTCTATGGCTACACCTTC. Protein product: CASNPSGVYGYTF. The chain links TRBV6-5 to TRBJ1-2; D is uncertain. The germline V and J ends were trimmed by 7 bases and 4 bases, with 13 bases remaining between them. The length of the CDR3 is 13 residues. The V gene's germline CDR1 is MNHEY and CDR2 SVGAGI.

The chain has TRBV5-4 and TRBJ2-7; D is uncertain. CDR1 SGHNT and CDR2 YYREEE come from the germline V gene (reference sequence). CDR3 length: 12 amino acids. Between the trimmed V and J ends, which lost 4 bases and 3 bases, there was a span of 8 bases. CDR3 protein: CASSPRFYEQYF. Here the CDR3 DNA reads TGTGCCAGCAGCCCGAGATTCTACGAGCAGTACTTC.

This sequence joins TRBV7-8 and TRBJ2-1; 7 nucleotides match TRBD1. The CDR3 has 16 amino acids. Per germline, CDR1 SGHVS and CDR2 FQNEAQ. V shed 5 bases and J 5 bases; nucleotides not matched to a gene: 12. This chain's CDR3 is CASSPRVRDRDNEQFF. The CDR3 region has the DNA TGTGCCAGCAGCCCGCGGGTCCGGGACAGAGACAATGAGCAGTTCTTC.

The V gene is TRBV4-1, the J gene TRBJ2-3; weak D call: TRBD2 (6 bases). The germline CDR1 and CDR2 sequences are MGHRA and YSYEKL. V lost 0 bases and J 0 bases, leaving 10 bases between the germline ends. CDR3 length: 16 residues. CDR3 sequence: CASSQDGGKSTDTQYF. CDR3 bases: TGCGCCAGCAGCCAAGATGGGGGGAAAAGCACAGATACGCAGTATTTT.

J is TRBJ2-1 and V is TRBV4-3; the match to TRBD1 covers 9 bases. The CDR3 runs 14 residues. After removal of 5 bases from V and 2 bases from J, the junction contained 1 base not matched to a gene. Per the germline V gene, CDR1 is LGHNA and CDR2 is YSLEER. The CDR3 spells CASSGTGPYNEQFF. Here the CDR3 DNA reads TGCGCCAGCAGCGGGACAGGGCCCTACAATGAGCAGTTCTTC.

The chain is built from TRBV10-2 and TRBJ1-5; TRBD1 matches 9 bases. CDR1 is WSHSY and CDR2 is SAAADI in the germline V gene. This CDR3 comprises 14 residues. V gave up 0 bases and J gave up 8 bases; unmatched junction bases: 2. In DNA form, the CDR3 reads TGCGCCAGCAGTGAGTCCGGGACAGGGAAGCCCCAGCATTTT. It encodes CASSESGTGKPQHF.

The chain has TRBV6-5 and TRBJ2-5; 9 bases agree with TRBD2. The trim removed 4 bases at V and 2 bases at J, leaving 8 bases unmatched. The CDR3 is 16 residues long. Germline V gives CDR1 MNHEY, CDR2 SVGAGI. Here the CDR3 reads CASSSHQAGGQETQYF. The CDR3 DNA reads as TGTGCCAGCAGTTCCCACCAGGCGGGGGGGCAAGAGACCCAGTACTTC.

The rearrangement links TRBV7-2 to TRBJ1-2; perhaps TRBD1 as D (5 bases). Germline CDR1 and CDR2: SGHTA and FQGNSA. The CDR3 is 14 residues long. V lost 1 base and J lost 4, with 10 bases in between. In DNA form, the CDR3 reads TGTGCCAGCAGCTTAGGCAGGGTGGTCTATGGCTACACCTTC. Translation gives CASSLGRVVYGYTF. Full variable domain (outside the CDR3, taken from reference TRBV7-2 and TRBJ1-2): GAGVSQSPSNKVTEKGKDVELRCDPISGHTALYWYRQSLGQGLEFLIYFQGNSAPDKSGLPSDRFSAERTGGSVSTLTIQRTQQEDSAVYLCASSLGRVVYGYTFGSGTRLTVV.

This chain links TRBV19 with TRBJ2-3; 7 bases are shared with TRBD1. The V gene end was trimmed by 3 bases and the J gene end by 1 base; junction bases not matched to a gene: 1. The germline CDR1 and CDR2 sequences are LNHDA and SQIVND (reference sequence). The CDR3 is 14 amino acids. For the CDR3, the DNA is TGTGCCAGTAGTATGGGACAGCGCACAGATACGCAGTATTTT. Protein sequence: CASSMGQRTDTQYF.

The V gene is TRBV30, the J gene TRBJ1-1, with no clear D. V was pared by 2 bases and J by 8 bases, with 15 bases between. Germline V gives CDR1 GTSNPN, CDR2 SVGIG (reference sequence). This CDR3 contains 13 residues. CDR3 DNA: TGTGCCTGGAGTATACTACTTTCGCCCGAAGCTTTCTTT. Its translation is CAWSILLSPEAFF.

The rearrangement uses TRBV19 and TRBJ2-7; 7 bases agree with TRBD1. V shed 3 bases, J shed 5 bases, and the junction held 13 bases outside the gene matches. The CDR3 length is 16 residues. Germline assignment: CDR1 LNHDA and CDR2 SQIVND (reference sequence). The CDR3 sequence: CASSIGITGDTHEQYF. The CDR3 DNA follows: TGTGCCAGTAGTATCGGGATTACAGGGGACACCCACGAGCAGTACTTC. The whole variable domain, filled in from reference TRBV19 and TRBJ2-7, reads DGGITQSPKYLFRKEGQNVTLSCEQNLNHDAMYWYRQDPGQGLRLIYYSQIVNDFQKGDIAEGYSVSREKKESFPLTVTSAQKNPTAFYLCASSIGITGDTHEQYFGPGTRLTVT.

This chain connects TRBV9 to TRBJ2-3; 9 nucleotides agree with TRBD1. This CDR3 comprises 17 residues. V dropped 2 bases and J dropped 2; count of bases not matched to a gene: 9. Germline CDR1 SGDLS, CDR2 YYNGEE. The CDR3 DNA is TGTGCCAGCAGCGTGAGCGCGACAGGGGGGATCACAGATACGCAGTATTTT. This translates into CASSVSATGGITDTQYF.

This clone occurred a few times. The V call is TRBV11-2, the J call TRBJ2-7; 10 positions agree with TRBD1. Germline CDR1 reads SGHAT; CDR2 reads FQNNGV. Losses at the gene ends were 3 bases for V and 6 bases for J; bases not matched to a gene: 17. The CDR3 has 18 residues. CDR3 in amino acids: CASSFHRDRGYWGSEQYF. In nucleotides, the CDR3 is TGTGCCAGCAGCTTTCATCGGGACAGGGGATACTGGGGGAGCGAGCAGTACTTC.